The subject of this entry is one T cell receptor beta chain. Looked up from germline, CDR1 is GTSNPN and CDR2 is SVGIG (reference sequence). The CDR3 has 13 amino acids. V dropped 7 bases and J dropped 8; count of bases not matched to a gene: 5. Here immunoSEQ multiplex PCR was the method, and the copy in TCRdb shows in-frame clones only, minus some. The sample yields 150,000 or so clones, 90% seen once. This sample is drawn from a study of T cell responses to AZD1222 COVID-19 vaccine. The chain recombines TRBV30 with TRBJ1-4, with 12 bases lining up with TRBD1. This receptor was taken from an adult who received the AZD1222 COVID-19 vaccine. This material consisted of peripheral blood, taken 28 days after the second AZD1222 dose. The CDR3 spells CALWDRGREKLFF. The CDR3 region has the DNA TGTGCCTTATGGGACAGGGGGCGGGAAAAACTGTTTTTT.